Listed here are 27 T cell receptor beta chains from one sample, sequenced in a study of cytotoxic CD8 clonotypes in ibrutinib-treated CLL (dated by TCRdb to the early 2020s). The method was the immunoSEQ multiplex PCR assay. TCRdb's version of the immuneACCESS table is confined to in-frame rearrangements and falls short of the full clone set. An unresolved V gene accounts for under half of the shortfall where checked; the remainder is of unknown origin. The sample data list hundreds of thousands of clones, and approximately 67% of these were observed just once. Together, the top ten hold just under 6.5% of the sample. The sample in question was PBMCs, obtained after 36 months of ibrutinib treatment. The receptors stem from a human donor with chronic lymphocytic leukemia.

This rearrangement joins TRBV30 to TRBJ1-6; TRBD1 agrees at 7 bases. V was pared by 0 bases and J by 7 bases, with 9 bases of the junction left unmatched. Germline CDR1 and CDR2: GTSNPN and SVGIG (reference sequence). This CDR3 comprises 16 residues. CDR3 coding DNA: TGTGCCTGGAGTGTAGTTCCCGGACAGGCCAATTCACCCCTCCACTTT. Amino acids: CAWSVVPGQANSPLHF.

This chain joins TRBV4-3 and TRBJ1-1; D remains ambiguous. Germline-derived CDR1 and CDR2 are LGHNA and YSLEER. Trimming removed 4 bases from V and 5 bases from J, with 8 bases in between. The CDR3 runs 12 residues. CDR3 DNA: TGCGCCAGCAGCCGGGAGGGTACTGAAGCTTTCTTT. It codes for CASSREGTEAFF.

This chain connects TRBV29-1 to TRBJ1-2, with D possibly TRBD1 on 6 matching bases. The CDR3 spans 11 residues. Trimming removed 4 bases at V and 6 bases at J, with 9 bases between. CDR1 is SQVTM and CDR2 is ANQGSEA in the germline V gene. CDR3 DNA: TGCAGCGTTGCAGGGGATCATGGCTACACCTTC. Its protein product is CSVAGDHGYTF.

CDR3 sequence: CASSLPRLSGGLQETQYF. CDR3 in DNA: TGTGCCAGCAGCTTACCACGGCTTAGCGGGGGGCTGCAAGAGACCCAGTACTTC. The chain links TRBV13 to TRBJ2-5; 10 positions agree with TRBD2. Germline CDR1 PRHDT, CDR2 FYEKMQ (reference sequence). CDR3 length equals 18 residues. The V gene end was trimmed by 2 bases and the J gene end by 2 bases; junction bases not matched to a gene: 11.

The chain is built from TRBV19 and TRBJ2-7, with D possibly being TRBD2 (6 bases). The germline V gene encodes CDR1 LNHDA and CDR2 SQIVND (reference sequence). The CDR3 sequence is 14 residues long. V dropped 8 bases and J dropped 5 bases, with 19 bases sitting between them. The DNA for the CDR3 is TGTGCCAGTGGGCGTGTGGAGGGGCCAAACGAGCAGTACTTC. Translated, it gives CASGRVEGPNEQYF.

The chain links TRBV6-5 to TRBJ2-1, with TRBD2 matching 8 bases. V lost 0 bases, J lost 4 bases, and 5 bases stayed unmatched. The CDR3 consists of 16 residues. Germline loops: CDR1 MNHEY, CDR2 SVGAGI. DNA of the CDR3: TGTGCCAGCAGTTACTCGGCGGGAGGCTATTACAATGAGCAGTTCTTC. This gives the protein CASSYSAGGYYNEQFF.

The chain carries TRBV7-2 and TRBJ2-5, with D perhaps given as TRBD1 or TRBD2 (5 bases each). CDR1 and CDR2 from the germline V gene are SGHTA and FQGNSA. The CDR3 is made up of 13 amino acids. The V and J ends lost 3 bases and 4 bases respectively, with 9 bases between them. The CDR3 here is CASSLSGRETQYF. The CDR3 nucleotides are TGTGCCAGCAGCTTGTCGGGGCGAGAGACCCAGTACTTC.

This clone was seen only a few times. The V gene is TRBV20-1, the J gene TRBJ2-5, with D possibly being TRBD2 (6 bases). CDR1 and CDR2 from the germline V gene are DFQATT and SNEGSKA (reference sequence). CDR3 size: 11 residues. Here the CDR3 DNA reads TGCAGCCGGCGGGATTGGGAGACCCAGTACTTC. This gives the protein CSRRDWETQYF.

This clone showed up just once. The chain joins TRBV7-9 to TRBJ2-7, with a possible D match to TRBD2 (5 bases). CDR1 and CDR2 (germline): SEHNR, FQNEAQ (reference sequence). The CDR3 has 13 residues. V was cut by 5 bases and J by 4 bases, with 12 bases left in between. The CDR3 here is CASSNTRFYEQYF. The DNA of the CDR3 is TGTGCCAGCAGCAACACTAGGTTTTACGAGCAGTACTTC.

This clone was recorded once. The CDR3 DNA reads as TGTGCCAGCAGTTTAAGAGGGGACGGCTACACCTTC. This translates into CASSLRGDGYTF. The chain joins TRBV6-5 to TRBJ1-2; tentatively, D is TRBD1 (5 bases). Germline V gives CDR1 MNHEY, CDR2 SVGAGI. The CDR3 is made up of 12 amino acids. The V and J ends lost 4 bases and 8 bases respectively, with 11 bases between them.

In its sample, this clone was seen a few times. The J gene is TRBJ1-6, the V gene TRBV5-6; no reliable D call. The germline gives CDR1 SGHDT, CDR2 YYEEEE. The V and J ends lost 0 bases and 0 bases respectively, with 7 bases between them. The CDR3 is made up of 16 amino acids. The CDR3 nucleotides read TGTGCCAGCAGCTTGGTAGGGAGCTCCTATAATTCACCCCTCCACTTT. This codes for CASSLVGSSYNSPLHF.

This clone was seen a handful of times. This rearrangement joins TRBV11-2 to TRBJ1-6; the match to TRBD1 covers 8 bases. In germline, CDR1 is SGHAT, CDR2 FQNNGV. The CDR3 has 13 amino acids. Germline trimming cut 6 bases from V and 13 bases from J; bases unmatched to any gene: 8. This CDR3 is CASRDRGRGPLHF. The CDR3 nucleotides read TGTGCCAGCAGAGACAGGGGCCGGGGGCCCCTCCACTTT.

This clone is a singleton in its sample. The chain links TRBV7-2 to TRBJ2-1; D possibly corresponds to TRBD2 (6 bases). Germline CDR1 reads SGHTA; CDR2 reads FQGNSA. V gave up 5 bases and J gave up 2 bases, with 22 bases separating them. The CDR3 extends over 18 amino acids. The CDR3 nucleotides are TGTGCCAGCAGCCACCGATACCGGGACTTCATAACCTACAATGAGCAGTTCTTC. Protein: CASSHRYRDFITYNEQFF.

CDR3 protein: CASSPTVGATNYGYTF. The CDR3 DNA reads as TGTGCCAGCTCACCTACCGTTGGGGCAACCAACTATGGCTACACCTTC. This chain joins TRBV18 and TRBJ1-2, with D possibly matching TRBD1 (5 bases). CDR3 length: 16 residues. Per the germline V gene, CDR1 is KGHSH and CDR2 is LQKENI. Trimming stripped 3 bases from V and 2 bases from J, with 16 bases between.

This chain's CDR3 is CASSHQAGTLQETQYF. The CDR3 DNA follows: TGCGCCAGCAGCCACCAAGCCGGGACACTTCAAGAGACCCAGTACTTC. The chain recombines TRBV4-1 with TRBJ2-5, with D tentatively TRBD1 (6 bases). The CDR3 length is 16 residues. The germline gives CDR1 MGHRA, CDR2 YSYEKL. Trimming left V 3 bases short and J 2 bases short, with 16 bases between.

The V gene is TRBV28, the J gene TRBJ2-7; 8 bases are shared with TRBD2. The CDR3 is 14 amino acids. V lost 2 bases to trimming and J lost 4 bases; unmatched junction nucleotides: 4. Germline values: CDR1 MDHEN, CDR2 SYDVKM. The CDR3: CASSLPGLEYEQYF. The CDR3 DNA follows: TGTGCCAGCAGTTTACCGGGACTAGAATACGAGCAGTACTTC.

This clone was found a few times. V and J are TRBV7-8 and TRBJ1-5, with 8 bases fitting TRBD1. With 1 base clipped from V and 4 bases from J, the junction kept 6 bases outside the gene matches. The CDR3 has 16 amino acids. From germline, CDR1 is SGHVS and CDR2 FQNEAQ. For the CDR3, the DNA is TGTGCCAGCAGCTTAGGGACAGGGATGGGAAATCAGCCCCAGCATTTT. Its translation: CASSLGTGMGNQPQHF. Full variable domain (outside the CDR3, taken from reference TRBV7-8 and TRBJ1-5): GAGVSQSPRYKVAKRGQDVALRCDPISGHVSLFWYQQALGQGPEFLTYFQNEAQLDKSGLPSDRFFAERPEGSVSTLKIQRTQQEDSAVYLCASSLGTGMGNQPQHFGDGTRLSIL.

The chain recombines TRBV6-6 with TRBJ2-5, with D unresolved. The V gene lost 0 bases and the J gene lost 2 bases, with 10 bases spanning the gap. The CDR3 is made up of 15 amino acids. The germline V gene has CDR1 MNHNY and CDR2 SVGAGI (reference sequence). In nucleotides, the CDR3 is TGTGCCAGCAGTTACTCTCGTGTACTACAAGAGACCCAGTACTTC. It encodes CASSYSRVLQETQYF.

V usage is TRBV7-2 and J usage is TRBJ1-6, with D uncertain. V lost 1 base to trimming and J lost 8 bases, with 15 bases between them. Germline-derived CDR1 and CDR2 are SGHTA and FQGNSA. This CDR3 has 16 residues. The CDR3 here is CASSLESGIGDSPLHF. In DNA form, the CDR3 reads TGTGCCAGCAGCTTAGAATCGGGGATTGGCGATTCACCCCTCCACTTT.

The chain combines TRBV6-6 with TRBJ2-5; 8 nucleotides match TRBD1. CDR3 size: 14 residues. Germline V CDR1 and CDR2: MNHNY, SVGAGI (reference sequence). V shed 8 bases and J 5 bases; nucleotides not matched to a gene: 10. CDR3 DNA sequence: TGTGCCAGCTGTGGGACAGGCGCCTGGGAGACCCAGTACTTC. Translation: CASCGTGAWETQYF.

The chain carries TRBV6-1 and TRBJ1-1, with D possibly TRBD1 on 5 matching bases. The germline V gene encodes CDR1 MNHNS and CDR2 SASEGT. This CDR3 is built from 16 residues. Trimming stripped 4 bases from V and 5 bases from J, with 20 bases between. CDR3 amino acids: CASSAAVGGPRTEAFF. The CDR3 region has the DNA TGTGCCAGCAGTGCGGCGGTGGGGGGACCGCGGACTGAAGCTTTCTTT.

The rearrangement joins TRBV10-3 to TRBJ1-2; D may be TRBD1 (5 bases). Germline lookup yields CDR1 ENHRY and CDR2 SYGVKD. Trimming shortened V by 0 bases and J by 12 bases, and 14 bases separated the two germline ends. The CDR3 runs 13 residues. The CDR3 DNA is TGTGCCATCAGTGAGTCGGGCCTTGGGGGACACACCTTC. This sequence encodes CAISESGLGGHTF.

The chain recombines TRBV5-1 with TRBJ2-1; tentatively, D is TRBD1 (6 bases). The V gene lost 4 bases and the J gene lost 4 bases, with 9 bases spanning the gap. The length of the CDR3 is 13 residues. Germline V lookup: CDR1 SGHRS, CDR2 YFSETQ. The DNA for the CDR3 is TGCGCCAGCAGCCCGACAGGATACAATGAGCAGTTCTTC. This encodes CASSPTGYNEQFF. The variable domain in full, completed from reference TRBV5-1 and TRBJ2-1, reads KAGVTQTPRYLIKTRGQQVTLSCSPISGHRSVSWYQQTPGQGLQFLFEYFSETQRNKGNFPGRFSGRQFSNSRSEMNVSTLELGDSALYLCASSPTGYNEQFFGPGTRLTVL.

This chain joins TRBV29-1 and TRBJ2-3; possibly TRBD2 for D (7 bases). The germline V and J ends were trimmed by 8 bases and 6 bases, with 18 bases remaining between them. Germline CDR1 SQVTM, CDR2 ANQGSEA. The CDR3 has 13 residues. In DNA, the CDR3 is TGCAGCTCCCGGGGGGCAGGTGCGGATACGCAGTATTTT. Its translation is CSSRGAGADTQYF.

The chain is built from TRBV27 and TRBJ2-7, with a tentative D call TRBD2 (5 bases). CDR1 and CDR2 from the germline V gene are MNHEY and SMNVEV (reference sequence). Trimming took off 5 bases at V and 6 bases at J, with 17 bases between the two ends. There are 14 residues in the CDR3. CDR3 sequence (DNA): TGTGCCAGCAGTCTTCGGACGGACCGGGGCGAGCAGTACTTC. Amino acid sequence: CASSLRTDRGEQYF.

This chain connects TRBV20-1 to TRBJ2-7; the D gene is possibly TRBD2 (5 bases). V was clipped by 8 bases and J by 4 bases, with 9 bases between them. The germline gives CDR1 DFQATT, CDR2 SNEGSKA (reference sequence). The CDR3 has 10 amino acids. The CDR3 reads CSPSGYEQYF. DNA for the CDR3: TGCAGTCCCAGCGGATACGAGCAGTACTTC.

This clone occurred a few times. V usage is TRBV6-1 and J usage is TRBJ1-2, with a tentative D call TRBD1 (6 bases). The CDR3 runs 14 residues. Germline lookup yields CDR1 MNHNS and CDR2 SASEGT. The germline V and J ends were trimmed by 10 bases and 8 bases, with 23 bases remaining between them. The CDR3 DNA reads TGTGCCACCTCCAGGGGAGCCGCCAACTTAGGCTACACCTTC. It encodes CATSRGAANLGYTF.